This T cell receptor (beta chain) was recorded in a study of shared clonotypes between healthy human individuals (dated by TCRdb to the early 2020s). Context from the whole study: Two women and three men aged 18 to 49 years were included in the cohort. The study deeply sequenced blood TCR repertoires of five healthy adults to estimate repertoire size and the extent of clonotype sharing between individuals. For each donor, CD4 naive and CD4 memory were each run on three plates, CD8 naive on two plates, and CD8 memory on one plate. Between about 0.9 and 9 billion PBMCs per donor were obtained by leukapheresis. To increase sequencing depth and limit assay-specific biases, TCR repertoire library preparation and sequencing were carried out by different laboratories using diverse techniques. The research as a whole found: Higher generation probabilities were observed for clonotypes shared by all four sorted-subset donors than for non-shared clonotypes. Sampling was restricted to blood, and TCR repertoires in tissues likely differ from the TCR repertoires found in blood. The small number of donors limited the genetic and exposure-history diversity represented. Based on pairwise subsampling, the degree of clonotype sharing among donors was expected to be affected by sequencing depth. Naive subsets generally had larger estimated clonotype richness than memory subsets. Even with the large sequencing depth, rarefaction of the sorted-subset datasets indicated that sequencing was incomplete. Across a handful of donors, approximately 5% of naive CD4, 3% to 3.5% of naive CD8, approximately 2.5% of memory CD4, and 0.4% of memory CD8 clonotypes were shared.

The donors were healthy, HIV-negative adults who had no recently reported acute infections or vaccinations. Every donor was a Caucasian adult living in Nashville, Tennessee, USA. CD4+ T cells were enriched by magnetic negative selection; naive cells were then positively selected on CD45RA, and the negative fraction formed the memory subset. After blood collection by leukapheresis, PBMCs were isolated using Ficoll-Histopaque density gradient centrifugation and then cryopreserved in the vapor phase of liquid nitrogen. Purity and quantity of every magnetically sorted T cell population were checked by analytical flow cytometry. From each sorted fraction, genomic DNA was isolated and quantified by UV absorbance on a Nanodrop 2000c. The germline V gene specifies MDHEN as CDR1 and SYDVKM as CDR2. Cut back by 1 base and 6 bases, the V and J ends lie 16 bases apart. There are 15 amino acids in the CDR3, from cysteine to phenylalanine inclusive. Just the 45-base CDR3 DNA is kept, in frame starting at base 1.

On this clone itself: No cognate antigen has been identified for it. Nothing much larger sits one base from this clone, and base qualities are not available.

Using the deep immunoSEQ assay, TCR CDR3 regions were amplified from genomic DNA by multiplex PCR. Genomic DNA extracted from each cell subset was distributed evenly over all wells of several immunoSEQ 96-well plates, and each plate served as one replicate. For sorted subsets, 200 to 250 ng of genomic DNA, equivalent to some 33,000 T cell genomes, went into each replicate PCR. The purified libraries were quantified using a Qubit 3.0 fluorometer, sized with a Bioanalyzer 2100, and then quantified again using the KAPA Library Quantification kit. A separate single-read 150-cycle Illumina NextSeq 550 flow cell was used to sequence each immunoSEQ 96-well plate. In the source study's methods: The immunoSEQ output contained only junctional sequences without quality scores, so filtering could not match that applied to full-length reads. Sequences were annotated with PyIR, a Python wrapper for IgBLAST v1.9, and V/J genes and CDR3 were assigned using IMGT germline references. Reads were filtered out if the reads had weak V/J assignments (E-value above 1e-6), no CDR3, stop codons, out-of-frame junctions, or ambiguous translated residues. V3J clonotypes were defined by identical inferred V gene, J gene, and CDR3 amino acid sequence. Percentage overlap between repertoires was calculated by dividing the number of shared unique clonotypes by the size of the smaller repertoire. Richness of each repertoire was evaluated using RTK rarefaction, the Chao1 estimator, and Recon v2.1 estimates of unobserved clonotypes. Generation probabilities for all TCRbeta clonotypes obtained by the gDNA method from a handful of donors were computed using OLGA. TCRdb stores this immuneACCESS table with in-frame sequences only. Part of the clones is absent; in the studies checked, under half of the shortfall reflects unresolved V genes, and no reason is known for the rest. D and trimming were read from the DNA, whereas the V and J calls and clone size are those reported in that table. Within this sample are 1,500,000 or so clones, with less than 99% of them counted one time only. Around 0.38% of the sample lies in the top ten.

The sample consisted of naive CD4+ T cells sorted from blood. The cell subset or site tag for this specimen amounts to: CD45RA+ positively selected. Recombination connected TRBV28 to TRBJ2-7, with the D call tentatively TRBD1 or TRBD2, each fitting 5 bases. This TCR came from a man aged 30-40 years in good health. The CDR3 has the sequence CASSLFGTLPGEQYF. The nucleotides read TGTGCCAGCAGTTTATTCGGGACCTTACCGGGCGAGCAGTACTTC.